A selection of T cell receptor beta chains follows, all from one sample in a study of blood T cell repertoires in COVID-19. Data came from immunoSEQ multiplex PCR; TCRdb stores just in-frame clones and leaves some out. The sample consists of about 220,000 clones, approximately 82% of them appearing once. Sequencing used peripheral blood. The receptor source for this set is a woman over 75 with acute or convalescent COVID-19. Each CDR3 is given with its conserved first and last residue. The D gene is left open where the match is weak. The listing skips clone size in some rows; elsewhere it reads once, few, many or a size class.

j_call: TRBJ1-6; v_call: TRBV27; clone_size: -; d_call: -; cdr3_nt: TGTGCCAGCAGTTTCGCGGCACGGAATTCACCCCTCCACTTT; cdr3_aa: CASSFAARNSPLHF
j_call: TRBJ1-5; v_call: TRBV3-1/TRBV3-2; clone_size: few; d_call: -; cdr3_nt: TGTGCCAGCAGCCAAAGAAGCGGGAGGGATCAGCCCCAGCATTTT; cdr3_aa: CASSQRSGRDQPQHF
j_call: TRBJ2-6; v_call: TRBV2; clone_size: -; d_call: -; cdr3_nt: TGTGCCAGCGGCCCTGGCTCTGGGGCCAACGTCCTGACTTTC; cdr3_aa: CASGPGSGANVLTF
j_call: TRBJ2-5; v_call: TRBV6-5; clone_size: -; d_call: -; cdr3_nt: TGTGCCAGCAGAACGGGGACTCAAGAGACCCAGTACTTC; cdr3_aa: CASRTGTQETQYF
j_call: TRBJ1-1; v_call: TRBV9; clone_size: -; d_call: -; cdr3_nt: TGTGCCAGCAGCGTTGATGTGGGCATGAACACTGAAGCTTTCTTT; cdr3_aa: CASSVDVGMNTEAFF
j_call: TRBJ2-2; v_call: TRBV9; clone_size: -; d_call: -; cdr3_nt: TGTGCCAGCAGCGTAAATATCGCTAGGTCCGGGGAGCTGTTTTTT; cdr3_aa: CASSVNIARSGELFF
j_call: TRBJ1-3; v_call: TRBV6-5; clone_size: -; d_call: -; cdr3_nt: TGTGCCAGCAGGAGACAGGAGGAGGCTGGAAACACCATATATTTT; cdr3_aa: CASRRQEEAGNTIYF
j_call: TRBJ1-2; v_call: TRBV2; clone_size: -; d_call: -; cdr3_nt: TGTGCCAGCAGTTATATAACTATGGAAGGCTACACCTTC; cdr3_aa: CASSYITMEGYTF
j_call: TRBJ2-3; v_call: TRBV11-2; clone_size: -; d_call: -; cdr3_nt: TGTGCCAGCAGCTTCACCTGGGGCGCAGATACGCAGTATTTT; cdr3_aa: CASSFTWGADTQYF
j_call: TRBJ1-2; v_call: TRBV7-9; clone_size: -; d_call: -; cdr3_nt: TGTGCCAGCAGCTTGGGCAGGTCGGACTATGGCTACACCTTC; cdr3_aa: CASSLGRSDYGYTF
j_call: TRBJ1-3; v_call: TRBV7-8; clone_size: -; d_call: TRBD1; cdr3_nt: TGTGCCAGCAGCCCCCAGGACAGGAGCTCTGGAAACACCATATATTTT; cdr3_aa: CASSPQDRSSGNTIYF
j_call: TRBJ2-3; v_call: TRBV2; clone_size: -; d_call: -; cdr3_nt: TGTGCCAGCAAGAAGGACAGAGGCACCACAGATACGCAGTATTTT; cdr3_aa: CASKKDRGTTDTQYF
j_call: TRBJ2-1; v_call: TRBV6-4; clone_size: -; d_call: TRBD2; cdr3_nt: TGTGCCAGCAGTACGACTAGCGGGGCTTACAATGAGCAGTTCTTC; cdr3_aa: CASSTTSGAYNEQFF
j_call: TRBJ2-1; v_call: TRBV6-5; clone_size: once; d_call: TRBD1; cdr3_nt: TGTGCCAGCAGTCGGACAGGGGAATACAATGAGCAGTTCTTC; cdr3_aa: CASSRTGEYNEQFF
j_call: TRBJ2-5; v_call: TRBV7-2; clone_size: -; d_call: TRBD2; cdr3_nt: TGTGCCAGCAGCTTAGGGCGGGGGGGCCGAGAGACCCAGTACTTC; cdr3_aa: CASSLGRGGRETQYF
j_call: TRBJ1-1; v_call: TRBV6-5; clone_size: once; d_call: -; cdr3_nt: TGTGCCAGCAGTTACCTAATACCGGGGAACACTGAAGCTTTCTTT; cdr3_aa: CASSYLIPGNTEAFF
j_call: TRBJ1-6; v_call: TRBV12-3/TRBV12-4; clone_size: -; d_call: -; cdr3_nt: TGTGCCAGCAGTCTCACAGGCGCCTCACCCCTCCACTTT; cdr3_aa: CASSLTGASPLHF
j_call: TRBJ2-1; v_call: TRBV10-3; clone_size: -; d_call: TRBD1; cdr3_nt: TGTGGGACAGGGAGCTCCTACAATGAGCAGTTCTTC; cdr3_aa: CGTGSSYNEQFF
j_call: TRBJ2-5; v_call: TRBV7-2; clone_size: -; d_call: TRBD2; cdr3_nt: TGTGCCAGCAGATTCGATAGCGGGGGGGCGGAGACCCAGTACTTC; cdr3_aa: CASRFDSGGAETQYF
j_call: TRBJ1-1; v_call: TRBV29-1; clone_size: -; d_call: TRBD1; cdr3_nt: TGCAGCGTCTCCCGGACAGGGGCCAACACTGAAGCTTTCTTT; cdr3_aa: CSVSRTGANTEAFF
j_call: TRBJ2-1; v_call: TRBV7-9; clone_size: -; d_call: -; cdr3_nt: TGTGCCAGCAGATCCTCGAGCTCCTACAATGAGCAGTTCTTC; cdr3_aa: CASRSSSSYNEQFF
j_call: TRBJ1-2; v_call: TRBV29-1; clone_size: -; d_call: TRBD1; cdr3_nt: TGCAGCGCCCTGACAGGGGGTGGCTACACCTTC; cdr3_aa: CSALTGGGYTF
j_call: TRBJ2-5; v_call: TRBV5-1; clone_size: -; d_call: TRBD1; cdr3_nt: TGCGCCAGCAGCCCAGGGACAGAACAAGAGACCCAGTACTTC; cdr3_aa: CASSPGTEQETQYF
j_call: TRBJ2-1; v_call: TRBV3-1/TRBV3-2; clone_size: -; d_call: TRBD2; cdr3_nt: TGTGCCAGCAGCCAAGGTCGGCGGGGGGGCTACAATGAGCAGTTCTTC; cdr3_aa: CASSQGRRGGYNEQFF
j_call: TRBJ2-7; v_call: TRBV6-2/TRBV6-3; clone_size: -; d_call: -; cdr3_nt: TGTGCCAGCAGTTCCAATCGCGGGCAGTACTTC; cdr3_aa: CASSSNRGQYF
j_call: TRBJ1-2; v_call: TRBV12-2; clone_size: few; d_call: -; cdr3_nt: TGTGCAAGTCGCTTACCCTACCGGGACACCTATGGCTACACCTTC; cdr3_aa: CASRLPYRDTYGYTF
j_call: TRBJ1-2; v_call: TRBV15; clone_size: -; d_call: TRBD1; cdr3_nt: TGTGCCACCAGCGGGGGACAGAACTATGGCTACACCTTC; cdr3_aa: CATSGGQNYGYTF
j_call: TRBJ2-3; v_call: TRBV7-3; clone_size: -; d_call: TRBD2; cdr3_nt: TGTGCCAGCAGCTTAATCGGACTAGGTACGCAGTATTTT; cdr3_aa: CASSLIGLGTQYF
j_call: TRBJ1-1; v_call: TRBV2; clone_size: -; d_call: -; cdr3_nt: TGTGCCAGCAGTAGGGAGGGCTCCCTCTTGAACACTGAAGCTTTCTTT; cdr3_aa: CASSREGSLLNTEAFF
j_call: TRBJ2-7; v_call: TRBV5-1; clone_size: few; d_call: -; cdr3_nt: TGCGCCAGCAGCCATGGGCCGGATGATTACGAGCAGTACTTC; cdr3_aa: CASSHGPDDYEQYF
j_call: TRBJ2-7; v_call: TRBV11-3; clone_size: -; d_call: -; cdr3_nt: TGTGCCAGCAGCCTTCGACTGGGGAGCTCCTACGAGCAGTACTTC; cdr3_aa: CASSLRLGSSYEQYF
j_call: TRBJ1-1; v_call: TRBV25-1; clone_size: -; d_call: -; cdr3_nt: TGTGCCAGCAGTGCCGGGATGAACACTGAAGCTTTCTTT; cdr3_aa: CASSAGMNTEAFF
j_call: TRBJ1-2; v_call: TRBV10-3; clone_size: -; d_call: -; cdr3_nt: TGTGCCATCAGTGATGTCAGGTACTATGGCTACACCTTC; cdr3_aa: CAISDVRYYGYTF
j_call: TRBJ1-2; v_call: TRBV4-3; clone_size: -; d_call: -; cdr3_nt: TGCGCCAGCAGCCCGGGCTGGCAGGGCCTTGGTGGCTACACCTTC; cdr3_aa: CASSPGWQGLGGYTF
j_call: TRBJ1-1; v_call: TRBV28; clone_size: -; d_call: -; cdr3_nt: TGTGCCAGCCCCAAGGTCCGAGGGATGAACACTGAAGCTTTCTTT; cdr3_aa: CASPKVRGMNTEAFF
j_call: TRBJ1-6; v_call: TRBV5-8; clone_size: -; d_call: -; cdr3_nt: TGTGCCAGCAGCTTGAGGGGCCCACCCCTCCACTTT; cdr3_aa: CASSLRGPPLHF
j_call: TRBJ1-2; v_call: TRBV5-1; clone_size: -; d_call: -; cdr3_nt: TGCGCCAGCAGCCGGGGGGAACCCTATGGCTACACCTTC; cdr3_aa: CASSRGEPYGYTF
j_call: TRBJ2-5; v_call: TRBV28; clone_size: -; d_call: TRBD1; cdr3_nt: TGTGCCATAAGGGACAGGGTACAGACCCAGTACTTC; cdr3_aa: CAIRDRVQTQYF
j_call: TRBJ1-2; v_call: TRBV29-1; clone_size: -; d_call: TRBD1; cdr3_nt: TGCAGCGTTGAAGGACAGGGGGGTTATGGCTACACCTTC; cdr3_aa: CSVEGQGGYGYTF
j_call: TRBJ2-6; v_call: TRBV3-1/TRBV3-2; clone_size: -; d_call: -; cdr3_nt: TGTGCCAGCAGCCTCTTGGGGGCCAACGTCCTGACTTTC; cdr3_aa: CASSLLGANVLTF
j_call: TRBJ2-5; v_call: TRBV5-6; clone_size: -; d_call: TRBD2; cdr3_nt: TGTGCCAGCAGCTCCCTAGCGGGGGGGCTGGAGGAGACCCAGTACTTC; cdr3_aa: CASSSLAGGLEETQYF
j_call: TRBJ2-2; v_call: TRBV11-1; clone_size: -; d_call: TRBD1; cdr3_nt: TGTGCCAGCAGCCCACGACAGGGTTTGGGGGAGCTGTTTTTT; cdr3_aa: CASSPRQGLGELFF
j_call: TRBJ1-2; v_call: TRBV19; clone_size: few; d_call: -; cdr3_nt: TGTGCCAGTAGTATATCCCTCAGCGGCCTATATGGCTACACCTTC; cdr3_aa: CASSISLSGLYGYTF
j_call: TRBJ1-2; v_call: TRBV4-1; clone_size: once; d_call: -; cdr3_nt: TGCGCCAGCAGCCAAGTCGAGGGCCGGGGCTACACCTTC; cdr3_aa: CASSQVEGRGYTF
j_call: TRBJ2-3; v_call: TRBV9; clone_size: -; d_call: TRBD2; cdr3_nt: TGTGCCAGCAGCGTAGGTGTAGCGGGGGGGCCAGGAGATACGCAGTATTTT; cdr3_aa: CASSVGVAGGPGDTQYF